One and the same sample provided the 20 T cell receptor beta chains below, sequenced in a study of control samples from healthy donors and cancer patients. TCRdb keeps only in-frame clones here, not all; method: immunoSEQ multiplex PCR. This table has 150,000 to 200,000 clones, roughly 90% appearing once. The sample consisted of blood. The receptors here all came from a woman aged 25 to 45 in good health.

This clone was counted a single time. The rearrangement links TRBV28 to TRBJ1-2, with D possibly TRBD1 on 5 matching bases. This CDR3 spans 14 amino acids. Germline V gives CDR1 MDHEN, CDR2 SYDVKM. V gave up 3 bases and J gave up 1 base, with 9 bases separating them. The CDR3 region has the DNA TGTGCCAGCAGTTTTGGTCAGGGTAACTATGGCTACACCTTC. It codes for CASSFGQGNYGYTF.

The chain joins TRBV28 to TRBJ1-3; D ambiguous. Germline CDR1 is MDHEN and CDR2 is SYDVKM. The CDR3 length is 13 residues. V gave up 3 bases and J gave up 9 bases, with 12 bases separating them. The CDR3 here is CASSLGAVGTIYF. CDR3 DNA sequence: TGTGCCAGCAGTTTGGGAGCCGTAGGCACCATATATTTT.

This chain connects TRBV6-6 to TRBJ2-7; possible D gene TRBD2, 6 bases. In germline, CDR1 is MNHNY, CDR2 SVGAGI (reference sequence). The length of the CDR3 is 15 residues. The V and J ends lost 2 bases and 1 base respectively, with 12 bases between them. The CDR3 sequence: CASSYGGSRSYEQYF. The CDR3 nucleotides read TGTGCCAGCAGTTACGGGGGGAGTAGATCCTACGAGCAGTACTTC.

CDR3 region: CASSLAGGQTKETQYF. The CDR3 DNA reads TGCGCCAGCAGCTTGGCCGGGGGACAGACCAAAGAGACCCAGTACTTC. The rearrangement links TRBV5-1 to TRBJ2-5; a possible D gene is TRBD1 (7 bases). V lost 0 bases and J 3 bases, leaving 15 bases between the germline ends. CDR3 length equals 16 residues. CDR1 and CDR2 from the germline V gene are SGHRS and YFSETQ.

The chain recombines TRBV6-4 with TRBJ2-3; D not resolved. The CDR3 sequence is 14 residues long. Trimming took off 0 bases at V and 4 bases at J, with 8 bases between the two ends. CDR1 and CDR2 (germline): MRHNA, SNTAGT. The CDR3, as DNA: TGTGCCAGCAGTGACTCGTGGCCGTCAGATACGCAGTATTTT. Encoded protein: CASSDSWPSDTQYF.

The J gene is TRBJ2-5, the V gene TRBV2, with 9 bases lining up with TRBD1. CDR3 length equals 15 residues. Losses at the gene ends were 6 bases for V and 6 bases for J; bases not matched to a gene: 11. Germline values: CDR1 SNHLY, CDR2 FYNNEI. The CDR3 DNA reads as TGTGCCAGCAGCCTGGACAGGGGTAATAGGAAGACCCAGTACTTC. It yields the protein CASSLDRGNRKTQYF.

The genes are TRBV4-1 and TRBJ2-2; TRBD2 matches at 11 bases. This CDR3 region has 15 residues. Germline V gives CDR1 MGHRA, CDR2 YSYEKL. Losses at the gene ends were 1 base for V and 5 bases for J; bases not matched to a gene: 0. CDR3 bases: TGCGCCAGCAGCCAAGGACTAGCGGGAACCGGGGAGCTGTTTTTT. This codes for CASSQGLAGTGELFF.

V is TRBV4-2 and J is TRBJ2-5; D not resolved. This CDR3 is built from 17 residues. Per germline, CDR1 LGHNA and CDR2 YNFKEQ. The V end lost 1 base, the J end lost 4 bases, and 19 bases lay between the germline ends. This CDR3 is CASSQGGIMTVSETQYF. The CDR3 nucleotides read TGTGCCAGCAGCCAAGGGGGAATCATGACCGTATCAGAGACCCAGTACTTC.

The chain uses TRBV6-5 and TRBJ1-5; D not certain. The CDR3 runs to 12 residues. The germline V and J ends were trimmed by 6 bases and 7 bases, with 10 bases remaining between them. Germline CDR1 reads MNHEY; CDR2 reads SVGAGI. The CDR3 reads CASSHSGQPQHF. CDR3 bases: TGTGCCAGCAGCCACTCGGGGCAGCCCCAGCATTTT.

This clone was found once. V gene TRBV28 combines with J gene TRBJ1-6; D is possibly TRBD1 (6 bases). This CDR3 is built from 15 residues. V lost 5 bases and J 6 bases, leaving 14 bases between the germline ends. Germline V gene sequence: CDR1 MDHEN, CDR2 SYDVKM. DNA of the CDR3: TGTGCCAGCAGTCGAAACGGACAGATTAATTCACCCCTCCACTTT. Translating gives CASSRNGQINSPLHF.

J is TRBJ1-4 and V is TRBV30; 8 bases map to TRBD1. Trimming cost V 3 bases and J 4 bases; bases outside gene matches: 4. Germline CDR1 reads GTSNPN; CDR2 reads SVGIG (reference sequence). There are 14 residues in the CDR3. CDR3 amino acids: CAWSRQGINEKLFF. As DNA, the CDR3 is TGTGCCTGGAGCAGACAGGGGATTAATGAAAAACTGTTTTTT.

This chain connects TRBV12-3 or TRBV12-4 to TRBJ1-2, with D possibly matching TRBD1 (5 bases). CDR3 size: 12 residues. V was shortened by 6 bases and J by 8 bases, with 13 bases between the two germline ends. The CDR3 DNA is TGTGCCAGCAGATACGGGACCGGGGGCTACACCTTC. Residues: CASRYGTGGYTF.

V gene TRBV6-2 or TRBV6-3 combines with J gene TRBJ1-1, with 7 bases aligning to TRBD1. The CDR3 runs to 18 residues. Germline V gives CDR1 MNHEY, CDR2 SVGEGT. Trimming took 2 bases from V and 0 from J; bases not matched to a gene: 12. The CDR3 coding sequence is TGTGCCAGCAGTTACCCATCCCTAGGGGGCCTAATGAACACTGAAGCTTTCTTT. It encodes CASSYPSLGGLMNTEAFF.

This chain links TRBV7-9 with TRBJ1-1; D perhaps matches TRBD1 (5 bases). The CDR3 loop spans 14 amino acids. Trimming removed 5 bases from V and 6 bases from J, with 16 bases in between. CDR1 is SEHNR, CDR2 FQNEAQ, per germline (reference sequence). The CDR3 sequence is CASSGQIGESEAFF. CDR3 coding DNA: TGTGCCAGCAGCGGGCAAATAGGGGAGTCTGAAGCTTTCTTT.

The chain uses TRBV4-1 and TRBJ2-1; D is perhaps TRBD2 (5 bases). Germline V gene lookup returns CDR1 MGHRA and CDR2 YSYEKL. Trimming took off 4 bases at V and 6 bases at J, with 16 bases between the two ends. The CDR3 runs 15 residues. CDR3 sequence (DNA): TGCGCCAGCAGCCGTGGGCTAGCAAGTGCCAATGAGCAGTTCTTC. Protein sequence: CASSRGLASANEQFF.

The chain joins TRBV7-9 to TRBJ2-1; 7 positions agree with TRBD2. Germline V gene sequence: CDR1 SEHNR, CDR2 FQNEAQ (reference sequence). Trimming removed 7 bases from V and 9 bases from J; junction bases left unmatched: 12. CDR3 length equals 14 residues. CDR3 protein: CASTDRAGEGEQFF. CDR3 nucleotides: TGTGCCAGCACCGATAGGGCGGGAGAGGGTGAGCAGTTCTTC.

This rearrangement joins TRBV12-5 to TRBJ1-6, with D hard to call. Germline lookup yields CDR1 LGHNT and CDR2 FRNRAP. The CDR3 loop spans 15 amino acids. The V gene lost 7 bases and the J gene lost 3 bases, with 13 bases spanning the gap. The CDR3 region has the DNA TGTGCTAGTGCCGACCTACAAGGCTATAATTCACCCCTCCACTTT. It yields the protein CASADLQGYNSPLHF.

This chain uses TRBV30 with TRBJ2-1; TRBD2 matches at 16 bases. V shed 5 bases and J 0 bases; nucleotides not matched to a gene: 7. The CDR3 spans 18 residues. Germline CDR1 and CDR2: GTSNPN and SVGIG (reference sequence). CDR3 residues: CAWLGLAGGSGSYNEQFF. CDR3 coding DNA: TGTGCCTGGTTGGGACTAGCGGGAGGGTCGGGCTCCTACAATGAGCAGTTCTTC.

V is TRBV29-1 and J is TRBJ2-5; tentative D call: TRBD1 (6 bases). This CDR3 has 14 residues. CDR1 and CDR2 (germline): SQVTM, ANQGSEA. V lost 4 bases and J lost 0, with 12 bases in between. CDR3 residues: CSVAVTGYQETQYF. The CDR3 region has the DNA TGCAGCGTTGCCGTTACAGGGTACCAAGAGACCCAGTACTTC.

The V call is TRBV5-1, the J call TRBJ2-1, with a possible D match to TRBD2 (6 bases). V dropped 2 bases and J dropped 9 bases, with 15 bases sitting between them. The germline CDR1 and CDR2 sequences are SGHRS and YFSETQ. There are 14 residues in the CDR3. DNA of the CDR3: TGCGCCAGCAGCTTAAACATTGGGGGGACTGAGCAGTTCTTC. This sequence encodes CASSLNIGGTEQFF.